The 8 T cell receptor beta chains below were found in one sample sequenced in a study of CD4 T cells in relation to SARS-CoV-2 and coronaviruses. Libraries were prepared by immunoSEQ multiplex PCR; TCRdb keeps only in-frame clonotypes and omits some of them. This sample yields about 27,000 clones, of which around 75% are seen a single time; approximately 21% belongs to the top ten. Their recognized antigens are unknown. Unexposed donor CD4+ T cells date from about 2011-2019, before the COVID-19 pandemic. After about 11 days of culture, CD4+ T cells were isolated. The sample was CD4+ T cells from PBMCs, cultured in vitro. The receptors were gathered from a human donor in good health.

This clone was seen more than once but under ten times. This sequence joins TRBV29-1 and TRBJ2-3; possible D gene TRBD2, 5 bases. In germline, CDR1 is SQVTM, CDR2 ANQGSEA. This CDR3 has 12 residues. With 6 bases removed from V and 11 bases from J, the gap between germline ends came to 18 bases. The CDR3: CSVPVEGRRQYF. CDR3 in DNA: TGCAGCGTCCCCGTCGAGGGCCGGAGGCAGTATTTT.

The chain recombines TRBV2 with TRBJ1-6; D uncertain. The CDR3 consists of 16 residues. CDR1 and CDR2 from the germline V gene are SNHLY and FYNNEI. V gave up 5 bases and J gave up 10 bases, with 21 bases separating them. The CDR3: CASSSRLGSANSPLHF. For the CDR3, the DNA is TGTGCCAGCAGTTCCCGCTTGGGATCGGCAAACTCACCCCTCCACTTT.

This chain joins TRBV27 and TRBJ1-6; D remains unclear. This CDR3 has 15 amino acids. Germline V lookup: CDR1 MNHEY, CDR2 SMNVEV (reference sequence). The germline V and J ends were trimmed by 2 bases and 1 base, with 6 bases remaining between them. CDR3 region: CASSLDKSYNSPLHF. CDR3 nucleotides: TGTGCCAGCAGTTTAGACAAGTCCTATAATTCACCCCTCCACTTT.

This clone has more than one count but fewer than ten. This chain connects TRBV18 to TRBJ2-2; D not resolved. Per the germline V gene, CDR1 is KGHSH and CDR2 is LQKENI. Trimming left V 2 bases short and J 5 bases short, with 12 bases between. This CDR3 has 15 residues. The CDR3 DNA reads TGTGCCAGCTCACCATTCTCTCCGAGGACCGGGGAGCTGTTTTTT. It yields the protein CASSPFSPRTGELFF.

This chain joins TRBV2 and TRBJ2-1; D is undetermined. The germline CDR1 and CDR2 sequences are SNHLY and FYNNEI. This CDR3 is built from 12 residues. V shed 6 bases and J shed 8 bases, with 11 bases lying between them. CDR3 residues: CASRNIGDEQFF. In DNA form, the CDR3 reads TGTGCCAGCAGGAACATTGGCGATGAGCAGTTCTTC.

J is TRBJ1-1 and V is TRBV27, with 9 bases lining up with TRBD1. The CDR3 spans 15 residues. Germline loops: CDR1 MNHEY, CDR2 SMNVEV (reference sequence). V shed 3 bases and J 6 bases; nucleotides not matched to a gene: 8. The CDR3 here is CASSFRRDRVPEAFF. CDR3 coding DNA: TGTGCCAGCAGTTTCCGGAGGGACAGGGTTCCTGAAGCTTTCTTT.

This chain joins TRBV19 and TRBJ2-1; D may be TRBD1 (6 bases). Germline V CDR1 and CDR2: LNHDA, SQIVND (reference sequence). The CDR3 runs 15 residues. Trimming cost V 5 bases and J 8 bases, with 19 bases left between them. The CDR3 sequence: CASSPNRDAWDEQFF. For the CDR3, the DNA is TGTGCCAGTAGTCCCAACAGGGACGCCTGGGATGAGCAGTTCTTC.

V usage is TRBV28 and J usage is TRBJ1-4; maybe TRBD1 (6 bases). CDR3 length: 14 amino acids. Germline CDR1 MDHEN, CDR2 SYDVKM. Between the trimmed V and J ends, which lost 7 bases and 5 bases, there was a span of 14 bases. The CDR3 protein is CASTTQGENEKLFF. CDR3 DNA: TGTGCCAGCACCACACAGGGAGAAAATGAAAAACTGTTTTTT.